The clone carrying this TCR beta chain was seen a few times. What it recognizes is unknown. iRepertoire HTBI primers and Arm-PCR of CDR3 regions built TCR beta libraries. TCRdb itself ran the multiplex PCR reads through MiXCR, one entry per CDR3 protein. The repertoire holds more than 650,000 distinct CDR3 sequences, with 25% to 30% as singletons. V was trimmed by 4 bases and J by 1 base, leaving 11 bases between them. Germline V gene sequence: CDR1 SGHRS, CDR2 YFSETQ. The CDR3 covers 14 residues. Stated time point: persistent/refractory GD, antithyroid drugs over 5 years with positive TRAb. RNA from PBMCs was the source of the TCR library. The patients were enrolled through endocrinology in Xi'an, China. This sample is drawn from a study of regulatory T cells in long-lasting Graves disease. As for the study in general: With positive TSH receptor antibodies and over 5 years of antithyroid drugs, Graves' disease was considered persistent.

Findings and limits, study-wide: Reduced TCR diversity was observed in persistent Graves' patients versus newly diagnosed patients.

The receptor comes from a female donor with Graves disease. The J gene is TRBJ1-1, the V gene TRBV5-1; D remains unclear. The sample here was peripheral blood mononuclear cells (PBMCs), taken when the disease was refractory, from a patient treated with antithyroid drugs. CDR3 nucleotides: TGCGCCAGCAGCCTGTCGACGGAGAACACTGAAGCTTTCTTT. Protein sequence: CASSLSTENTEAFF. Drawing the rest from reference TRBV5-1 and TRBJ1-1, the complete variable domain is KAGVTQTPRYLIKTRGQQVTLSCSPISGHRSVSWYQQTPGQGLQFLFEYFSETQRNKGNFPGRFSGRQFSNSRSEMNVSTLELGDSALYLCASSLSTENTEAFFGQGTRLTVV.